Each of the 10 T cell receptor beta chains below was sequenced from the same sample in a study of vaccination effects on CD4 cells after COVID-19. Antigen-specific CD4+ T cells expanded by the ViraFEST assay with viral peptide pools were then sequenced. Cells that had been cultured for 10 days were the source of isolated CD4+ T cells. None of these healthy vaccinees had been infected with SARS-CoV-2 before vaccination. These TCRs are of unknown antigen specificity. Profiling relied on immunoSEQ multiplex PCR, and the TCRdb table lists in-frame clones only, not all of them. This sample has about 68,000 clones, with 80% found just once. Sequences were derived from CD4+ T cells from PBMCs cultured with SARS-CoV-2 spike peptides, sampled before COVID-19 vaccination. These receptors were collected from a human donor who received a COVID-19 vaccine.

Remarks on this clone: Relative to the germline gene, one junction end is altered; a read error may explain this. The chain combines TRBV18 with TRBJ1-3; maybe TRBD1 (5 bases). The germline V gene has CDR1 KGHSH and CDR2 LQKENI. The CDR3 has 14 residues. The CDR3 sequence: CASSPQASGNTIYF. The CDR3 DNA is TGTGCCAGCTCGCCACAGGCTTCTGGAAACACCATATATTTT.

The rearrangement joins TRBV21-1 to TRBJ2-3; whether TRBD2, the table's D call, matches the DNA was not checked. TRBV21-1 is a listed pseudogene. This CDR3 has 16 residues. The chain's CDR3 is CASSKGTSGERDTQYF. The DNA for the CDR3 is TGTGCCAGCAGCAAAGGAACTAGCGGGGAACGAGATACGCAGTATTTT.

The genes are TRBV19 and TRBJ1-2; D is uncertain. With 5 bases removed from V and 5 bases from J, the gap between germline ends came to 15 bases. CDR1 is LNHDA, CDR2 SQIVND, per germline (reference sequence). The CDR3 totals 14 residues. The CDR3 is CASSGFDKAYGYTF. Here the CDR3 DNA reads TGTGCCAGTAGTGGTTTCGATAAAGCTTATGGCTACACCTTC.

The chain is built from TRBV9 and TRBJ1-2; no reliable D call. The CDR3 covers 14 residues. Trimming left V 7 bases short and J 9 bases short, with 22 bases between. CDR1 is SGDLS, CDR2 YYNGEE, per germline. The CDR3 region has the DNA TGTGCCAGCGAACGAGGTCTGCTCAGGTCTCGCTACACCTTC. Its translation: CASERGLLRSRYTF.

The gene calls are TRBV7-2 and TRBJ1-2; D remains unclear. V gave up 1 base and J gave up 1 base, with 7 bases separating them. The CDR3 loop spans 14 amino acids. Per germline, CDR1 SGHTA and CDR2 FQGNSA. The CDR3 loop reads CASSLGAVNYGYTF. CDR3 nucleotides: TGTGCCAGCAGCTTAGGTGCGGTTAACTATGGCTACACCTTC.

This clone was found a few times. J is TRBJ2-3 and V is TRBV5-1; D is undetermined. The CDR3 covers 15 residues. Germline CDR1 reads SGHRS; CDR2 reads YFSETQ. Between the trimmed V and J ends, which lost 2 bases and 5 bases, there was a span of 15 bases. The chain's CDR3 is CASSFNSATGDTQYF. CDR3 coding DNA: TGCGCCAGCAGCTTTAACTCAGCGACGGGAGATACGCAGTATTTT.

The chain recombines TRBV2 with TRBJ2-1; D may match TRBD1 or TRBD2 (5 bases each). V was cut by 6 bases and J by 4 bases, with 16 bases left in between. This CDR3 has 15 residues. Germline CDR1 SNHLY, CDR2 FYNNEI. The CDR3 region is CASRGSGGTYNEQFF. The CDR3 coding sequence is TGTGCCAGCAGGGGAAGTGGGGGAACTTACAATGAGCAGTTCTTC.

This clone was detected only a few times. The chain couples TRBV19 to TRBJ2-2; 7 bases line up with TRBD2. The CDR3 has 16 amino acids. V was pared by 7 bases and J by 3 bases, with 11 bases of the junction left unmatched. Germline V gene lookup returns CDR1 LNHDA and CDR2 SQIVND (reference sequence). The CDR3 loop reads CASMAGVNRDTGELFF. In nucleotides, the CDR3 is TGTGCCAGTATGGCGGGGGTAAATCGTGACACCGGGGAGCTGTTTTTT. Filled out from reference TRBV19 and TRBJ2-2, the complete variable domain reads DGGITQSPKYLFRKEGQNVTLSCEQNLNHDAMYWYRQDPGQGLRLIYYSQIVNDFQKGDIAEGYSVSREKKESFPLTVTSAQKNPTAFYLCASMAGVNRDTGELFFGEGSRLTVL.

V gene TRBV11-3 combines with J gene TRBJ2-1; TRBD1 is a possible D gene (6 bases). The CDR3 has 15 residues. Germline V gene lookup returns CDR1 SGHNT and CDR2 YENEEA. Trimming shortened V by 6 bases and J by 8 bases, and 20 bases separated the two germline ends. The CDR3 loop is CASSRGGSSLDEQFF. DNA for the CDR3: TGTGCCAGCAGTCGAGGGGGTAGTTCTCTCGATGAGCAGTTCTTC.

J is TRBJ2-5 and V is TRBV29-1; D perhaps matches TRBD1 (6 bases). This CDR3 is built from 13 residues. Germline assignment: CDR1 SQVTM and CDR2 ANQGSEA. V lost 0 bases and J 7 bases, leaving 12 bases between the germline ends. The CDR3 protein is CSVEEGRGGTQYF. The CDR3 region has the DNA TGCAGCGTTGAAGAGGGCAGGGGCGGGACCCAGTACTTC.